This TCR beta chain appears in the sequencing data of a study of molecular identifiers for immune sequencing clone quantification. Germline V gives CDR1 MNHEY, CDR2 SMNVEV (reference sequence). This CDR3 is built from 13 residues. V shed 3 bases, J shed 7 bases, and the junction held 3 bases outside the gene matches. Study observations and caveats: The sizes of highly expanded clones could be underestimated when identical TCR molecules share a barcode.

This clonotype was recorded many times. As yet, its antigen is unknown. TCRdb ran MiXCR on the PCR reads and lists one entry per CDR3 protein. The repertoire holds about 640,000 distinct CDR3 sequences, about 20% seen once, with roughly 0.83% in the top ten. This receptor was obtained from a human donor in good health. Some libraries in this study had Jurkat cell RNA spiked in. The chain carries TRBV27 and TRBJ1-1; TRBD1 matches 9 bases. The sample consisted of naive CD8+ T cells from blood, with Jurkat cell RNA spiked in. Subset given: FACS-sorted CD8+CD4-CCR7+CD45RA+ naive T cells. The CDR3 DNA reads as TGTGCCAGCAGTTTCGGACAGGGGTTTGAAGCTTTCTTT. It encodes CASSFGQGFEAFF.